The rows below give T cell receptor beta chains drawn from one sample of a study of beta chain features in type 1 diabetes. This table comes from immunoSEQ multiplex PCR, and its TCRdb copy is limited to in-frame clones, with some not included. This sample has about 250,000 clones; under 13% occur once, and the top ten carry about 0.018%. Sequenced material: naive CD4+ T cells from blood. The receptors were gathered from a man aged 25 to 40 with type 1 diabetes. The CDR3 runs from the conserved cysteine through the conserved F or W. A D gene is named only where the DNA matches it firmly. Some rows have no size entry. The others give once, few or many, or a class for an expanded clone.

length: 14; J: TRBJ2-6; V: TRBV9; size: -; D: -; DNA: TGTGCCAGCAGCGTAAGGGGTGGGGCCAACGTCCTGACTTTC; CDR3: CASSVRGGANVLTF
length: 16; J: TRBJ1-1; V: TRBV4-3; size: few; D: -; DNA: TGCGCCAGCAGCAAGGGGGTGGGGCTGGAGAACACTGAAGCTTTCTTT; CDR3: CASSKGVGLENTEAFF
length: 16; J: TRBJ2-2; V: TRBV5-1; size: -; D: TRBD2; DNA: TGCGCCAGCAGCGATACAGCGGGGACGAACACCGGGGAGCTGTTTTTT; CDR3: CASSDTAGTNTGELFF
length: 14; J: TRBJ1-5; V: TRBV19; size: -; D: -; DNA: TGTGCCAGTTCCGGGACAATTAGCAATCAGCCCCAGCATTTT; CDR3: CASSGTISNQPQHF
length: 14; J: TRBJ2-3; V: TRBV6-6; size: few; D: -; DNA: TGTGCCACCGCCCCGGGGGACCCCACAGATACGCAGTATTTT; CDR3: CATAPGDPTDTQYF
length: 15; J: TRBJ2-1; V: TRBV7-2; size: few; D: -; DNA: TGTGCCAGCAGCCTCACCTCCAGCGCCTACAATGAGCAGTTCTTC; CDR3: CASSLTSSAYNEQFF
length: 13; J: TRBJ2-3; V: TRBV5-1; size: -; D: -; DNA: TGCGCCAGCAGCTTGGCTCTGAGGGATACGCAGTATTTT; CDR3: CASSLALRDTQYF
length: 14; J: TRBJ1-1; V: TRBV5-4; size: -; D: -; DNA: TGTGCCAGCAGCCAAGAGAGGGATTACGGTGAAGCTTTCTTT; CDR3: CASSQERDYGEAFF
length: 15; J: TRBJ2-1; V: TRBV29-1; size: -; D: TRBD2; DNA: TGCAGCGCCAGGGGCACTAGCGGGGGGTACAATGAGCAGTTCTTC; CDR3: CSARGTSGGYNEQFF
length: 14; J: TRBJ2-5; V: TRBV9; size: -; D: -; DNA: TGTGCCAGCAGCGTAGAGCAGGGAGGAGAGACCCAGTACTTC; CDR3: CASSVEQGGETQYF
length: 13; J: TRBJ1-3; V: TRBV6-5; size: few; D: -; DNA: TGTGCCAGCGGCTTCACCTCTGGAAACACCATATATTTT; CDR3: CASGFTSGNTIYF
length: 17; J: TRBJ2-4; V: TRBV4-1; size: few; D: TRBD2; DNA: TGCGCCAGCAGCCAAACCCCTTCTTTAGCGGGGAAAAACATTCAGTACTTC; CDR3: CASSQTPSLAGKNIQYF
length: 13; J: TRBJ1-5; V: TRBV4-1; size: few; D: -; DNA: TGCGCCAGCAGCCAAGTGGGGGCCCAGCCCCAGCATTTT; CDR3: CASSQVGAQPQHF
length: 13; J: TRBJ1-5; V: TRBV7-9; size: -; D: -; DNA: TGTGCCAGCAGCCAGGAAGGGGATCAGCCCCAGCATTTT; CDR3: CASSQEGDQPQHF
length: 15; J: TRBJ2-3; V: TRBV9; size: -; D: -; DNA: TGTGCCAGCAGCGCAGACCCTCCGAGGACAGATACGCAGTATTTT; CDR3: CASSADPPRTDTQYF
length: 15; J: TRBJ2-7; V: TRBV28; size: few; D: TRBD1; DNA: TGTGCCACGCTGCTCGGACAGGGAAATTCCTACGAGCAGTACTTC; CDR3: CATLLGQGNSYEQYF
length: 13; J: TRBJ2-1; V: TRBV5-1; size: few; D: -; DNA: TGCGCCAGCAGCTTGGCCAGGACAAACGAGCAGTTCTTC; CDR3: CASSLARTNEQFF
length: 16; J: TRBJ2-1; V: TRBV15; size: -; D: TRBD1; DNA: TGTGCCACCAGCAGAGATTTAGGGGGCGGTAGGGATGAGCAGTTCTTC; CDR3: CATSRDLGGGRDEQFF
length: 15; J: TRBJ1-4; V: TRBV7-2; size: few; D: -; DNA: TGTGCCAGCAGCTCGAATGCGCAGGGCGCTGAAAAACTGTTTTTT; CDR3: CASSSNAQGAEKLFF
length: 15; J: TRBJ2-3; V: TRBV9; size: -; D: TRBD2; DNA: TGTGCCAGCAGCGCCCTAGCGGGGAGCACAGATACGCAGTATTTT; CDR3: CASSALAGSTDTQYF
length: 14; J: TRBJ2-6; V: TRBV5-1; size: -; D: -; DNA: TGCGCCAGCGGAGATTCCTCTGGGGCCAACGTCCTGACTTTC; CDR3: CASGDSSGANVLTF
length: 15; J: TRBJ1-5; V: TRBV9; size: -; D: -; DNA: TGTGCCAGCAGCGTAGATCCGGGTAGCAATCAGCCCCAGCATTTT; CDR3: CASSVDPGSNQPQHF
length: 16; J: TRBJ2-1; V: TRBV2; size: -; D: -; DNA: TGTGCCAGCAGTGATGCTTCAGGGATCTCCTACAATGAGCAGTTCTTC; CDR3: CASSDASGISYNEQFF
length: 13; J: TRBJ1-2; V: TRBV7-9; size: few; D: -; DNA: TGTGCCAGCAGCTTAACGGCTAACTATGGCTACACCTTC; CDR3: CASSLTANYGYTF
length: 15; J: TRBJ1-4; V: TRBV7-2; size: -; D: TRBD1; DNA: TGTGCCAGCAGCGGGACAGGTGCACTTTGGGGAAAACTGTTTTTT; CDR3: CASSGTGALWGKLFF
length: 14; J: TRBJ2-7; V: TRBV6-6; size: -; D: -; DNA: TGTGCCAGCAGAGTAACAGGGCTAGGGGCCGAGCAGTACTTC; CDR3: CASRVTGLGAEQYF
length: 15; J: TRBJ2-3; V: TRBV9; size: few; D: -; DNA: TGTGCCAGCAGCGGAGAGGCAGCTAGCACAGATACGCAGTATTTT; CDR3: CASSGEAASTDTQYF
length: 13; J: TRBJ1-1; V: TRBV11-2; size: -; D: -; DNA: TGTGCCAGCAGCTTCCTCGGGGGAACTGAAGCTTTCTTT; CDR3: CASSFLGGTEAFF
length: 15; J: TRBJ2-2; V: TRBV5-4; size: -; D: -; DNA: TGTGCCAGCAGCTTGGCGGGACAAAACACCGGGGAGCTGTTTTTT; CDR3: CASSLAGQNTGELFF
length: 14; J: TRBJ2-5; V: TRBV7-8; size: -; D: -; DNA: TGTGCCAGCAGCTTAGATGTTACGGGGGAGACCCAGTACTTC; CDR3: CASSLDVTGETQYF
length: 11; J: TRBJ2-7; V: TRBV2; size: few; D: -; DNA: TGTGCCAGCAGGAGGGCTGGGGAGCAGTACTTC; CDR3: CASRRAGEQYF
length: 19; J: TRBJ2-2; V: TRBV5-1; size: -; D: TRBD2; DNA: TGCGCCAGCAGACTCGGACTAGCGGGGGGTAAAGCGAACACCGGGGAGCTGTTTTTT; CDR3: CASRLGLAGGKANTGELFF
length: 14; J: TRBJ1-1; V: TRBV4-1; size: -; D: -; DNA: TGCGCCAGCAGCCAAGATTCCGGCAGGACTGAAGCTTTCTTT; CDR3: CASSQDSGRTEAFF
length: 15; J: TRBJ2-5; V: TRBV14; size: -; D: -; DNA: TGTGCCAGCAGCCAAGATACGGGACATCTCGAGACCCAGTACTTC; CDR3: CASSQDTGHLETQYF
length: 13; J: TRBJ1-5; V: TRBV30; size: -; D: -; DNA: TGTGCCTCCTCGGCCGGGGGCAATCAGCCCCAGCATTTT; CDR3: CASSAGGNQPQHF
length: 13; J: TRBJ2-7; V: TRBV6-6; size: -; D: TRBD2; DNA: TGTGCCTCCCGGACTAGTCACGGATACGAGCAGTACTTC; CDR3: CASRTSHGYEQYF
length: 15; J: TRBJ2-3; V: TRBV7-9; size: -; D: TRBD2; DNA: TGTGCCAGCAGCTCACTAGCGGGGGGGCCGAATACGCAGTATTTT; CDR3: CASSSLAGGPNTQYF
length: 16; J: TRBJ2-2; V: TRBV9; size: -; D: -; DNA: TGTGCCAGCAGCAAGGGGGGGCGGGTGGAAGGCGGGGAGCTGTTTTTT; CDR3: CASSKGGRVEGGELFF
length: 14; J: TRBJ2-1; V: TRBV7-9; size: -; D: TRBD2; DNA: TGTGCCAGCAGGCAGCGGGGGCCGTACAATGAGCAGTTCTTC; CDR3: CASRQRGPYNEQFF
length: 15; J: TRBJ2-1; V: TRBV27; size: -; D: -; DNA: TGTGCCAGCAGCCCACGGTGGGGGGGCGCCAATGAGCAGTTCTTC; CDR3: CASSPRWGGANEQFF
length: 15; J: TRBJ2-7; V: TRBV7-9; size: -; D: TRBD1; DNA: TGTGCCAGCAGCTTCGGACAGGGTGCGTCCTACGAGCAGTACTTC; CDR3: CASSFGQGASYEQYF
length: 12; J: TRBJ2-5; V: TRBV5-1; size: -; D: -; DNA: TGCGCCAGCAGCTTCGGGGGAAGGACCCAGTACTTC; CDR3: CASSFGGRTQYF
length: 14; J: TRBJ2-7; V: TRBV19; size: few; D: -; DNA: TGTGCCAGTAGTACCCGGGACACCGACTACGAGCAGTACTTC; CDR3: CASSTRDTDYEQYF
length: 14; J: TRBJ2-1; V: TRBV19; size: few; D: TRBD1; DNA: TGTGCCAGTTCAGACAGGGTCTCCTACAATGAGCAGTTCTTC; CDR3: CASSDRVSYNEQFF
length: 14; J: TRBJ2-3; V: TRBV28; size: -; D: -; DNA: TGTGCCAGCAGACCGCCGGGTGTCACAGATACGCAGTATTTT; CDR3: CASRPPGVTDTQYF